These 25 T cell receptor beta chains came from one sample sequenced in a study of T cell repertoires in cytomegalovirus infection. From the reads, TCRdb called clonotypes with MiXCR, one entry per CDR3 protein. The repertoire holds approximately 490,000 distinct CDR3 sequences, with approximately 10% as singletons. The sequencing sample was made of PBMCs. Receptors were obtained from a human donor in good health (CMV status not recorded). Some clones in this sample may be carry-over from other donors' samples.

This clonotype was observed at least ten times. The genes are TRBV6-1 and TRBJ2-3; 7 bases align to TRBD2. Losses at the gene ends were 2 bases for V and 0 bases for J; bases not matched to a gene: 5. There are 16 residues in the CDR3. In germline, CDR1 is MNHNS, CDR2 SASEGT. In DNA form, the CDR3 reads TGTGCCAGCAGTGAAATCGGCGGGGGTAGCACAGATACGCAGTATTTT. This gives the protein CASSEIGGGSTDTQYF.

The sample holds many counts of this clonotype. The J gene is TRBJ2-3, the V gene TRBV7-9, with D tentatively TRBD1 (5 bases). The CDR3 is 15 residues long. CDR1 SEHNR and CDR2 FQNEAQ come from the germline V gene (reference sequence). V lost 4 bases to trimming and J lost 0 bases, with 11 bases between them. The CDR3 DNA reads TGTGCCAGCAGCTCGACAGTCTATAGCACAGATACGCAGTATTTT. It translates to CASSSTVYSTDTQYF.

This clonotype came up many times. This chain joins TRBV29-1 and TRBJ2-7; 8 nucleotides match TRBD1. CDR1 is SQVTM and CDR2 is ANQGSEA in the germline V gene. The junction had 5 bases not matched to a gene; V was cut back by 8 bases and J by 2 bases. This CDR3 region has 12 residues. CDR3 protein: CSTGTGPYEQYF. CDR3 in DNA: TGCAGCACCGGGACAGGACCCTACGAGCAGTACTTC.

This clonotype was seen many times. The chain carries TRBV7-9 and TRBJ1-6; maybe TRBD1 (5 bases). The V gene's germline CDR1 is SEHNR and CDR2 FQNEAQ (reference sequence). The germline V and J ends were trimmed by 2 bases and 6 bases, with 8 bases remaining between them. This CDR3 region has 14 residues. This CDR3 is CASSLQGSNSPLHF. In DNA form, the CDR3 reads TGTGCCAGCAGCTTACAGGGATCTAATTCACCCCTCCACTTT.

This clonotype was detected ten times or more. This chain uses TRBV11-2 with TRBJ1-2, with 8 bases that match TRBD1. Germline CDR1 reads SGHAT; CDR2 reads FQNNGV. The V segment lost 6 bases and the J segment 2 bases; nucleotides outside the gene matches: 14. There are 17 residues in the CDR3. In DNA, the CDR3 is TGTGCCAGCAGGCCCTGGCTAACAGGGGGGGTGAACTATGGCTACACCTTC. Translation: CASRPWLTGGVNYGYTF.

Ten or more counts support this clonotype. CDR3 DNA sequence: TGTGCCACCAGTGACCCAAAGCGGGGTTTTGCAGATACGCAGTATTTT. Encoded protein: CATSDPKRGFADTQYF. This chain joins TRBV24-1 and TRBJ2-3, with 7 bases aligning to TRBD2. The CDR3 has 16 residues. The germline CDR1 and CDR2 sequences are KGHDR and SFDVKD. Trimming at V came to 4 bases and at J to 4 bases, leaving 10 bases not matched to a gene.

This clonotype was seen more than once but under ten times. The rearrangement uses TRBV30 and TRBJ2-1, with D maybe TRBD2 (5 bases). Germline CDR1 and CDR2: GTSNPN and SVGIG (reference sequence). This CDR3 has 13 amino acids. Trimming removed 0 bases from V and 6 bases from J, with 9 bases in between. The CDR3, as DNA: TGTGCCTGGAGTGTAGGACTGGTCAATGAGCAGTTCTTC. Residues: CAWSVGLVNEQFF.

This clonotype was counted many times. Here the CDR3 reads CASRERGGSSYEQYF. The CDR3 DNA reads as TGTGCCAGCAGGGAACGCGGTGGATCCTCCTACGAGCAGTACTTC. This chain links TRBV6-1 with TRBJ2-7; D unclear. Germline V lookup: CDR1 MNHNS, CDR2 SASEGT. V gave up 6 bases and J gave up 0 bases, with 15 bases separating them. The CDR3 totals 15 residues.

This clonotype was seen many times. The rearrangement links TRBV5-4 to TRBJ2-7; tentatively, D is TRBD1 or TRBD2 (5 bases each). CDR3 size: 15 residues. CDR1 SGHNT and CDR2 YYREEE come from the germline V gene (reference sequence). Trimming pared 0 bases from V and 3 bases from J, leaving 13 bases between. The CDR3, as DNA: TGTGCCAGCAGCTTGGCCGGGGACCGCTTCTACGAGCAGTACTTC. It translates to CASSLAGDRFYEQYF.

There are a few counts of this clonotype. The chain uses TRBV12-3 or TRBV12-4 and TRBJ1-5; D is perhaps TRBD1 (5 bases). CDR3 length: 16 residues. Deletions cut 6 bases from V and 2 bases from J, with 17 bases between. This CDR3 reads CASRFSTRGGNQPQHF. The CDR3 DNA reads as TGTGCCAGCAGATTCTCAACGAGGGGAGGCAATCAGCCCCAGCATTTT.

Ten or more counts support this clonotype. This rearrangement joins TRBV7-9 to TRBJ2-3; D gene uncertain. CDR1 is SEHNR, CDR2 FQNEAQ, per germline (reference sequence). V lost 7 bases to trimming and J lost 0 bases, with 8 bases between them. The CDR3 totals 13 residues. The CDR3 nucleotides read TGTGCCAGCAACGAAAAGAGCACAGATACGCAGTATTTT. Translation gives CASNEKSTDTQYF.

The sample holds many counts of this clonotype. This chain's CDR3 is CASSLGSLSYEQYF. The DNA of the CDR3 is TGTGCCAGCAGCTTGGGGAGCCTCTCCTACGAGCAGTACTTC. The genes are TRBV11-2 and TRBJ2-7; a weak D match, TRBD2 (5 bases). CDR1 is SGHAT and CDR2 is FQNNGV in the germline V gene. The length of the CDR3 is 14 residues. The V end was cut by 3 bases, the J end by 0 bases, with 9 bases between.

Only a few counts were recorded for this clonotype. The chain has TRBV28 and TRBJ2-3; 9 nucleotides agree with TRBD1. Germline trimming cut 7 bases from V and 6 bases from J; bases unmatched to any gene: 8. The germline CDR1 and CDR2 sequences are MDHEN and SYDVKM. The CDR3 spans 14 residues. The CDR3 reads CASIPGQGADTQYF. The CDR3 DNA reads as TGTGCCAGCATTCCGGGACAGGGAGCGGATACGCAGTATTTT.

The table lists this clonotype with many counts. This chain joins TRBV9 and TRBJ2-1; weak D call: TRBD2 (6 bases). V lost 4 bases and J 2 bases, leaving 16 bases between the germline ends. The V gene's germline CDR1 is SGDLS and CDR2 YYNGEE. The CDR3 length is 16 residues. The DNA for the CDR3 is TGTGCCAGCAGCTTAAGGCTTAGCGGAGCCTACAATGAGCAGTTCTTC. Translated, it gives CASSLRLSGAYNEQFF.

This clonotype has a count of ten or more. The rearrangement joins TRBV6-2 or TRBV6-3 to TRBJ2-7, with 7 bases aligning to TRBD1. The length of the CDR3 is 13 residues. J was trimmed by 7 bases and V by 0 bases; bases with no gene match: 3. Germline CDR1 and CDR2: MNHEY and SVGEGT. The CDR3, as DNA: TGTGCCAGCAGTTACTCGACAGGGTTAGAGCAGTACTTC. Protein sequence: CASSYSTGLEQYF.

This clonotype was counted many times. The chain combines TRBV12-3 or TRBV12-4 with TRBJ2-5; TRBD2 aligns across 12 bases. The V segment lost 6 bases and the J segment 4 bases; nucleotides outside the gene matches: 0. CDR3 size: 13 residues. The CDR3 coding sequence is TGTGCCAGCAGGGGACTAGCGGGAGAGACCCAGTACTTC. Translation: CASRGLAGETQYF.

The CDR3 spells CSARVGRGFILNTEAFF. CDR3 DNA sequence: TGCAGTGCTAGAGTCGGCAGGGGATTTATTTTGAACACTGAAGCTTTCTTT. This rearrangement joins TRBV20-1 to TRBJ1-1; D might be TRBD1 (6 bases). The CDR3 is 17 residues long. V gave up 1 base and J gave up 0 bases, with 18 bases separating them. Looked up from germline, CDR1 is DFQATT and CDR2 is SNEGSKA (reference sequence).

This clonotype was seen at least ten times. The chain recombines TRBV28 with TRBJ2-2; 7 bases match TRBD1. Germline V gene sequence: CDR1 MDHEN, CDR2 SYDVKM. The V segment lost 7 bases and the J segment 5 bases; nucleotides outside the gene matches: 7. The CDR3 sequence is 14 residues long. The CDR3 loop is CASIEGARTGELFF. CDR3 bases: TGTGCCAGCATTGAGGGGGCGCGAACCGGGGAGCTGTTTTTT.

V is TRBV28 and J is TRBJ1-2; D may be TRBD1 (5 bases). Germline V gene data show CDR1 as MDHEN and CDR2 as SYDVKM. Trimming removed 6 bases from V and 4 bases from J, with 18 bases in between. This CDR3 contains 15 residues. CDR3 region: CASRLGGARLYGYTF. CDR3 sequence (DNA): TGTGCCAGCAGACTGGGCGGGGCGCGTCTCTATGGCTACACCTTC.

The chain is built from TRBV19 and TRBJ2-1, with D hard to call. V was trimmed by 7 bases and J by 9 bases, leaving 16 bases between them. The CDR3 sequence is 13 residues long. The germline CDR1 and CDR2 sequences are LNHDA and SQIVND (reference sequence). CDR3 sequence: CASKDGVAFEQFF. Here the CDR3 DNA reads TGTGCCAGTAAGGATGGGGTAGCTTTTGAGCAGTTCTTC.

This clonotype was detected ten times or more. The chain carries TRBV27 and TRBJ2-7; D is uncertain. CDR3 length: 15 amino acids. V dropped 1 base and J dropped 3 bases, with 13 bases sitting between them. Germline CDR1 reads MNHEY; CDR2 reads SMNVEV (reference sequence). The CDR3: CASSLYGGSNYEQYF. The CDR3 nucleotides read TGTGCCAGCAGTTTATACGGCGGCAGTAACTACGAGCAGTACTTC.

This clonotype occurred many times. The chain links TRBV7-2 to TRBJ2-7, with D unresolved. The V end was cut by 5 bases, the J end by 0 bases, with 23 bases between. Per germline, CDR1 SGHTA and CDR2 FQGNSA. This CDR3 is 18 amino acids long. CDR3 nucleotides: TGTGCCAGCAGCCACTTAGTATGGCATCCGCAGATCTCCTACGAGCAGTACTTC. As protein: CASSHLVWHPQISYEQYF.

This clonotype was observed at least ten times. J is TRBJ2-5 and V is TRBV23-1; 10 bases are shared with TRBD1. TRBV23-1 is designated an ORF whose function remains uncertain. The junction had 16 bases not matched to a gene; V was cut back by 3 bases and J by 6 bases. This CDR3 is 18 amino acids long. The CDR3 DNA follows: TGCGCCAGCAGTCAGCCGCGACCGGGACAGGGGTATAGAAAGACCCAGTACTTC. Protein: CASSQPRPGQGYRKTQYF.

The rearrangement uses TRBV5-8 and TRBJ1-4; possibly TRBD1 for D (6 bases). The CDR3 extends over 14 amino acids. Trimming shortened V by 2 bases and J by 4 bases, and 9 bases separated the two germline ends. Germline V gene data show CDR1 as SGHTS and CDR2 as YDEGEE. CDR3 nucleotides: TGTGCCAGCAGCTTATTCAGGGGTAATGAAAAACTGTTTTTT. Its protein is CASSLFRGNEKLFF.

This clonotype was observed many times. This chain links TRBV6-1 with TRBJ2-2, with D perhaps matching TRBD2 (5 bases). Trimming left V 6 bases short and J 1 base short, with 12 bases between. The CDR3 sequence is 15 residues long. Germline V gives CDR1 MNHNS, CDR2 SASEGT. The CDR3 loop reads CASSAGSMNTGELFF. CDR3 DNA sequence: TGTGCCAGCAGCGCTGGGAGTATGAACACCGGGGAGCTGTTTTTT.